The 27 T cell receptor beta chains below come from one sample, sequenced in a study of T-cell memory formation after mild COVID-19 (dated by TCRdb to the early 2020s). The library came from 5' RACE. Sequencing relied on an Illumina NovaSeq 6000. TCRdb took the public reads, trimmed them with fastp at Q25, ran MiXCR for clone calling and kept in-frame beta chains. Rows are combined by CDR3 protein, so each entry shows the most common genes and DNA. In this sample the table shows about 450,000 distinct CDR3 sequences, 20% to 25% of which occur a single time. The top ten clonotypes cover about an eighth of the sample. The sample consisted of PBMCs or a T cell subset sorted from them (not recorded which). Receptors originate from an adult woman who had mild COVID-19 (a few samples of this study predate the infection). The sample titles of this study are shuffled in the database, so cell type and time point are left out; the donor was told from shared clones.

The chain uses TRBV14 and TRBJ1-1; D unclear. V gave up 4 bases and J gave up 6 bases, with 12 bases separating them. This CDR3 is 13 amino acids long. CDR1 and CDR2 from the germline V gene are SGHDN and FVKESK. The CDR3 bases are TGTGCCAGCAGCCTATATGGCATACCTGAAGCTTTCTTT. Protein: CASSLYGIPEAFF.

This clonotype was found a few times. V gene TRBV9 combines with J gene TRBJ1-1; no reliable D call. The CDR3 sequence is 14 residues long. V lost 2 bases and J 8 bases, leaving 16 bases between the germline ends. Germline-derived CDR1 and CDR2 are SGDLS and YYNGEE. The CDR3 DNA reads TGTGCCAGCAGCGTCACCGGCCTAGACTTGGAAGCTTTCTTT. Encoded protein: CASSVTGLDLEAFF. Combining the CDR3 with reference TRBV9 and TRBJ1-1 gives the whole variable domain DSGVTQTPKHLITATGQRVTLRCSPRSGDLSVYWYQQSLDQGLQFLIQYYNGEERAKGNILERFSAQQFPDLHSELNLSSLELGDSALYFCASSVTGLDLEAFFGQGTRLTVV.

The J gene is TRBJ2-1, the V gene TRBV6-1; 7 bases line up with TRBD2. The CDR3 length is 16 residues. The junction had 12 bases not matched to a gene; V was cut back by 4 bases and J by 6 bases. Germline lookup yields CDR1 MNHNS and CDR2 SASEGT. The CDR3 nucleotides read TGTGCCAGCAGTGTCGGTTATGCGGGAGATGGCAATGAGCAGTTCTTC. The encoded protein is CASSVGYAGDGNEQFF.

This clonotype appeared a few times. The chain uses TRBV15 and TRBJ2-1; the D gene could be TRBD1 or TRBD2 (5 bases each). From germline, CDR1 is LNHNV and CDR2 YYDKDF (reference sequence). V lost 0 bases, J lost 6 bases, and 9 bases lay in between. The CDR3 runs to 14 residues. CDR3 loop: CATSRDRDANEQFF. The CDR3 DNA sequence: TGTGCCACCAGCAGAGATAGGGACGCCAATGAGCAGTTCTTC.

The table lists this clonotype with a few counts. This sequence joins TRBV5-6 and TRBJ1-1; D is possibly TRBD1 (6 bases). Germline V gene sequence: CDR1 SGHDT, CDR2 YYEEEE. V shed 4 bases and J shed 3 bases, with 22 bases lying between them. This CDR3 has 17 residues. The CDR3 reads CASSPYGMGARDTEAFF. The DNA of the CDR3 is TGTGCCAGCAGCCCTTACGGAATGGGGGCTCGGGACACTGAAGCTTTCTTT.

The V call is TRBV7-9, the J call TRBJ2-5; D call uncertain. This CDR3 comprises 13 residues. Trimming removed 8 bases from V and 0 bases from J, with 10 bases in between. CDR1 and CDR2 (germline): SEHNR, FQNEAQ (reference sequence). The chain's CDR3 is CASGEGYQETQYF. In DNA form, the CDR3 reads TGTGCCAGCGGGGAAGGCTACCAAGAGACCCAGTACTTC.

This clonotype showed up just a few times. The chain employs TRBV25-1 and TRBJ1-6; D gene ambiguous. This CDR3 is 15 amino acids long. The V gene's germline CDR1 is MGHDK and CDR2 SYGVNS. The V gene lost 1 base and the J gene lost 8 bases, with 12 bases spanning the gap. The chain's CDR3 is CASSEFGVIDSPLHF. For the CDR3, the DNA is TGTGCCAGCAGTGAATTCGGGGTTATTGATTCACCCCTCCACTTT.

The J gene is TRBJ2-1, the V gene TRBV5-1, with 10 bases aligning to TRBD1. Germline assignment: CDR1 SGHRS and CDR2 YFSETQ. The CDR3 totals 15 residues. Trimming cost V 2 bases and J 10 bases; bases outside gene matches: 9. DNA for the CDR3: TGCGCCAGCAGCTTCCGGGACAGGGGTCTAGGAGAGCAGTTCTTC. This codes for CASSFRDRGLGEQFF.

The chain links TRBV5-1 to TRBJ2-2; D gene uncertain. With 1 base removed from V and 6 bases from J, the gap between germline ends came to 7 bases. CDR3 length equals 13 residues. CDR1 is SGHRS, CDR2 YFSETQ, per germline. The CDR3 nucleotides are TGCGCCAGCAGCTTGTATGACGCCGGGGAGCTGTTTTTT. It encodes CASSLYDAGELFF.

The sample holds a few counts of this clonotype. The gene calls are TRBV29-1 and TRBJ2-5, with TRBD1 matching over 9 bases. With 7 bases clipped from V and 5 bases from J, the junction kept 14 bases outside the gene matches. CDR3 length: 15 residues. The germline CDR1 and CDR2 sequences are SQVTM and ANQGSEA. CDR3 nucleotides: TGCAGCGCAGCCCGGGGGACAGGGCGGGAGGAGACCCAGTACTTC. Amino acids: CSAARGTGREETQYF.

This chain joins TRBV7-2 and TRBJ2-5, with TRBD2 as a possible D gene (5 bases). Trimming removed 5 bases from V and 5 bases from J, with 18 bases in between. The CDR3 is 15 residues long. Germline assignment: CDR1 SGHTA and CDR2 FQGNSA. The CDR3 region is CASSPNGLSVETQYF. CDR3 nucleotides: TGTGCCAGCAGCCCCAACGGACTGAGCGTTGAGACCCAGTACTTC.

This clonotype was found a few times. This chain uses TRBV5-1 with TRBJ2-5, with a weak D call TRBD2 (6 bases). This CDR3 has 12 amino acids. Germline V CDR1 and CDR2: SGHRS, YFSETQ. The ends were cut back, 7 bases at V and 1 base at J, with 8 bases in the middle. In DNA, the CDR3 is TGCGCCAGCGGGAGGTCCCAAGAGACCCAGTACTTC. Residues: CASGRSQETQYF.

In its sample, this clonotype was seen a few times. J is TRBJ2-1 and V is TRBV20-1, with 7 bases matching TRBD2. Germline CDR1 and CDR2: DFQATT and SNEGSKA (reference sequence). V was pared by 6 bases and J by 8 bases, with 10 bases of the junction left unmatched. The CDR3 covers 13 residues. The CDR3, as DNA: TGCAGTGCCCAGAGACGGGAGGCCGATGAGCAGTTCTTC. As protein: CSAQRREADEQFF.

The chain joins TRBV7-6 to TRBJ1-1; TRBD1 agrees at 7 bases. Per the germline V gene, CDR1 is SGHVS and CDR2 is FNYEAQ. CDR3 length equals 14 residues. After removal of 5 bases from V and 9 bases from J, the junction contained 12 bases not matched to a gene. In DNA form, the CDR3 reads TGTGCCAGCAGCCCCGACAGGGCGCGGAAGAAAGCTTTCTTT. Its translation is CASSPDRARKKAFF.

The V call is TRBV20-1, the J call TRBJ2-3; D is ambiguous. This CDR3 spans 16 amino acids. V was cut by 0 bases and J by 0 bases, with 13 bases left in between. The germline V gene encodes CDR1 DFQATT and CDR2 SNEGSKA (reference sequence). This chain's CDR3 is CSAREMDGPSTDTQYF. The DNA of the CDR3 is TGCAGTGCTAGAGAGATGGACGGACCTAGCACAGATACGCAGTATTTT.

The chain recombines TRBV7-7 with TRBJ2-1; TRBD2 is a possible D gene (5 bases). The length of the CDR3 is 15 residues. Germline V CDR1 and CDR2: SSHAT, FNYEAQ (reference sequence). V lost 0 bases and J lost 7, with 13 bases in between. In DNA form, the CDR3 reads TGTGCCAGCAGCTTAGCGCCCGGGGTCGGAAATGAGCAGTTCTTC. It specifies CASSLAPGVGNEQFF.

This chain links TRBV6-1 with TRBJ1-5; the D gene is possibly TRBD1 (5 bases). This CDR3 has 16 amino acids. Germline V gives CDR1 MNHNS, CDR2 SASEGT. V was shortened by 6 bases and J by 4 bases, with 19 bases between the two germline ends. The CDR3 is CASRETATSRNQPQHF. Here the CDR3 DNA reads TGTGCCAGCAGGGAGACAGCCACCTCGAGGAATCAGCCCCAGCATTTT.

V is TRBV5-1 and J is TRBJ2-3; TRBD1 matches at 7 bases. This CDR3 has 14 residues. The germline V gene encodes CDR1 SGHRS and CDR2 YFSETQ. V shed 2 bases and J 6 bases; nucleotides not matched to a gene: 6. The chain's CDR3 is CASSFRSTGDTQYF. CDR3 bases: TGCGCCAGCAGCTTCCGATCGACAGGGGATACGCAGTATTTT. Full variable domain (missing parts from reference TRBV5-1 and TRBJ2-3): KAGVTQTPRYLIKTRGQQVTLSCSPISGHRSVSWYQQTPGQGLQFLFEYFSETQRNKGNFPGRFSGRQFSNSRSEMNVSTLELGDSALYLCASSFRSTGDTQYFGPGTRLTVL.

This clonotype was counted between two and nine times. V gene TRBV6-2 or TRBV6-3 combines with J gene TRBJ2-1; no firm D call. CDR1 MNHEY and CDR2 SVGEGT come from the germline V gene. The length of the CDR3 is 15 residues. V was shortened by 2 bases and J by 4 bases, with 12 bases between the two germline ends. This CDR3 reads CASSYRYKQYNEQFF. As DNA, the CDR3 is TGTGCCAGCAGTTACAGATACAAGCAGTACAATGAGCAGTTCTTC.

The chain has TRBV6-6 and TRBJ2-7; D is possibly TRBD2 (5 bases). Germline CDR1 MNHNY, CDR2 SVGAGI (reference sequence). The CDR3 consists of 18 residues. V was pared by 0 bases and J by 0 bases, with 18 bases between. The CDR3 DNA follows: TGTGCCAGCAGTTACTCGTCGCGGTTCGAGGGAAACTCCTACGAGCAGTACTTC. Its translation: CASSYSSRFEGNSYEQYF.

This clonotype came up a few times. The chain carries TRBV24-1 and TRBJ2-7; D tentatively fits TRBD1 or TRBD2 (5 bases each). V was trimmed by 4 bases and J by 5 bases, leaving 17 bases between them. Germline V gene lookup returns CDR1 KGHDR and CDR2 SFDVKD. The CDR3 consists of 15 residues. The CDR3 nucleotides are TGTGCCACCAGTGACTCGGGACGGGGAACGGACGAGCAGTACTTC. The encoded protein is CATSDSGRGTDEQYF.

The chain recombines TRBV7-2 with TRBJ2-3; 10 bases match TRBD2. The CDR3 totals 17 residues. Trimming took 3 bases from V and 3 from J; bases not matched to a gene: 9. The germline gives CDR1 SGHTA, CDR2 FQGNSA. CDR3 sequence: CASSFLLAGPETDTQYF. CDR3 bases: TGTGCCAGCAGCTTCCTACTAGCGGGGCCGGAAACAGATACGCAGTATTTT.

The V gene is TRBV3-1, the J gene TRBJ2-7; D may be TRBD1 (6 bases). Trimming pared 0 bases from V and 5 bases from J, leaving 11 bases between. Germline V gene sequence: CDR1 LGHDT, CDR2 YNNKEL (reference sequence). The CDR3 covers 14 residues. This CDR3 is CASSQEPGDNEQYF. The CDR3 nucleotides read TGTGCCAGCAGCCAAGAGCCAGGGGACAACGAGCAGTACTTC.

In its sample, this clonotype was seen once. CDR3 DNA sequence: TGTGCCAGCAGCCCCCGGGGCAGGGGTTCGGAGACCCAGTACTTC. Amino acids: CASSPRGRGSETQYF. This sequence joins TRBV7-9 and TRBJ2-5; D is possibly TRBD1 (6 bases). The CDR3 has 15 residues. Germline CDR1 reads SEHNR; CDR2 reads FQNEAQ (reference sequence). V was cut by 5 bases and J by 5 bases, with 18 bases left in between. Full variable domain (remainder filled in from reference TRBV7-9 and TRBJ2-5): DTGVSQNPRHKITKRGQNVTFRCDPISEHNRLYWYRQTLGQGPEFLTYFQNEAQLEKSRLLSDRFSAERPKGSFSTLEIQRTEQGDSAMYLCASSPRGRGSETQYFGPGTRLLVL.

This clonotype was detected once. J is TRBJ2-3 and V is TRBV7-6; no definite D call. Germline CDR1 SGHVS, CDR2 FNYEAQ. The CDR3 totals 13 residues. With 4 bases removed from V and 6 bases from J, the gap between germline ends came to 11 bases. The CDR3 sequence is CASSSYRVDTQYF. Here the CDR3 DNA reads TGTGCCAGCAGCTCGTATAGAGTCGATACGCAGTATTTT.

This clonotype was counted a few times. The rearrangement links TRBV7-3 to TRBJ1-2; the D is unclear. Looked up from germline, CDR1 is SGHTA and CDR2 is FQGTGA. Trimming stripped 5 bases from V and 2 bases from J, with 15 bases between. CDR3 length equals 15 residues. CDR3 sequence (DNA): TGTGCCAGCAGCCCTGCCCCCGGGCCGAACTATGGCTACACCTTC. Protein sequence: CASSPAPGPNYGYTF.

This clonotype occurred many times. CDR3 protein: CASSLEGTEAFF. In DNA form, the CDR3 reads TGTGCCAGCAGCCTGGAGGGGACTGAAGCTTTCTTT. V usage is TRBV5-5 and J usage is TRBJ1-1; D is possibly TRBD1 (5 bases). Germline assignment: CDR1 SGHKS and CDR2 YYEKEE (reference sequence). The CDR3 extends over 12 amino acids. Trimming shortened V by 4 bases and J by 5 bases, and 9 bases separated the two germline ends.